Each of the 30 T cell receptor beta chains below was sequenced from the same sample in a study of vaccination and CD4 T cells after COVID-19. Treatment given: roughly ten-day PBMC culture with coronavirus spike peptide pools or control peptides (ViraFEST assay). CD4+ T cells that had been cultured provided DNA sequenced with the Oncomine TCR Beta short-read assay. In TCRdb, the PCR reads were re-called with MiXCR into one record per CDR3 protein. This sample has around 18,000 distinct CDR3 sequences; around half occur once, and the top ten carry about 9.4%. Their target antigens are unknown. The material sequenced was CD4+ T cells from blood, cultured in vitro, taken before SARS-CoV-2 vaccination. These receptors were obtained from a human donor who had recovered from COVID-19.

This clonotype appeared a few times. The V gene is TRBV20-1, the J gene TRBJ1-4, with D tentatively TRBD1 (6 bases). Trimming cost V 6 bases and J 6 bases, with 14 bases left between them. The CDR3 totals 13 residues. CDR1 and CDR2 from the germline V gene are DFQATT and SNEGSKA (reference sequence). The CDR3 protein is CSAASGGHEKLFF. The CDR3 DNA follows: TGCAGTGCGGCAAGTGGGGGGCATGAAAAACTGTTTTTT.

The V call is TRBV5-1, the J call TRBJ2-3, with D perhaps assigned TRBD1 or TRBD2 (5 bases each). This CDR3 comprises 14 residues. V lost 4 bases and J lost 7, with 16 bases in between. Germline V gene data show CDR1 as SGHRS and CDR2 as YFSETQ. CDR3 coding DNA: TGCGCCAGCAGCCCCGGGACCACGCCGAATACGCAGTATTTT. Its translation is CASSPGTTPNTQYF.

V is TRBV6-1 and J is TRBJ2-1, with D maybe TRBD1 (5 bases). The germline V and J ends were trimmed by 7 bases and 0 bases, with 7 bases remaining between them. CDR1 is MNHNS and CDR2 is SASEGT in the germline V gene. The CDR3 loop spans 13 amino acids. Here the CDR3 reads CASNRGSYNEQFF. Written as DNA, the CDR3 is TGTGCCAGCAATAGGGGCTCCTACAATGAGCAGTTCTTC.

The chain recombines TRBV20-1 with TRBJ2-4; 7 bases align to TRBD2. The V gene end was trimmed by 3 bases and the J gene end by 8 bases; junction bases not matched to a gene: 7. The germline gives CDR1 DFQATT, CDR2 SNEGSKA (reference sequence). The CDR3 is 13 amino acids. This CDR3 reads CSASSGTKYIQYF. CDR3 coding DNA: TGCAGTGCTAGTTCTGGGACTAAGTACATTCAGTACTTC.

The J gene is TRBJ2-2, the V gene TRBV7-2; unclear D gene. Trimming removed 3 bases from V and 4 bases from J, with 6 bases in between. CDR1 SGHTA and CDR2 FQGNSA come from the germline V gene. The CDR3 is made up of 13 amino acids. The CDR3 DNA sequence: TGTGCCAGCAGCTTTAGATCCACCGGGGAGCTGTTTTTT. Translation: CASSFRSTGELFF.

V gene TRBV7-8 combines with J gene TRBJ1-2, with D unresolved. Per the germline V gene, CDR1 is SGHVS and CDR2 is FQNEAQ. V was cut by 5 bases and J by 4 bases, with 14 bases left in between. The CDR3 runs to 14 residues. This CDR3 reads CASSDNGRVYGYTF. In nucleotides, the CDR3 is TGTGCCAGCAGCGATAATGGGAGGGTCTATGGCTACACCTTC.

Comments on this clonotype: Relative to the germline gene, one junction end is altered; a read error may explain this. Here the CDR3 reads CAVSESVRSSYNSPLHF. The DNA for the CDR3 is TGTGCCGTCAGTGAGTCGGTCAGGAGCTCCTATAATTCACCCCTCCACTTT. The V gene is TRBV10-3, the J gene TRBJ1-6; no definite D call. The CDR3 sequence is 17 residues long. Germline V gene data show CDR1 as ENHRY and CDR2 as SYGVKD.

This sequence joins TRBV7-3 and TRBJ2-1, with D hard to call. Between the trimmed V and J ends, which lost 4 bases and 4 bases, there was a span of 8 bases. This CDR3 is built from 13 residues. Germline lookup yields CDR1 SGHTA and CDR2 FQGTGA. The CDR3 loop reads CASSSTYYNEQFF. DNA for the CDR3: TGTGCCAGCAGCTCGACGTATTACAATGAGCAGTTCTTC.

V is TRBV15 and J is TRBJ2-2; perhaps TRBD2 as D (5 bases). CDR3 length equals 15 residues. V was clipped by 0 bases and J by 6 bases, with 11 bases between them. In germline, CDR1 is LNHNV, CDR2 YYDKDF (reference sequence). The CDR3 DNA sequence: TGTGCCACCAGCAGAGACCGGGGTTTTTCCGGGGAGCTGTTTTTT. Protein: CATSRDRGFSGELFF.

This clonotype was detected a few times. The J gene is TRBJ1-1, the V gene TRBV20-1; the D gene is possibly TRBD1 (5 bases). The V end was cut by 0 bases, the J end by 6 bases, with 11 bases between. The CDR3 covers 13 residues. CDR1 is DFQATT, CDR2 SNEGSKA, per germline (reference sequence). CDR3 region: CSAREAGRPEAFF. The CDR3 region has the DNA TGCAGTGCTAGAGAGGCAGGGAGGCCTGAAGCTTTCTTT.

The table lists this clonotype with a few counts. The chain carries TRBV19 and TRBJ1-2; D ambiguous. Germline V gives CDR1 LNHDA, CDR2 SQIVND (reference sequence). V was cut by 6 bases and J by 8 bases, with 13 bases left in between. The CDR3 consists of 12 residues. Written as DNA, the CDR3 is TGTGCCAGTAGGACGAGGGTTGGCGGCTACACCTTC. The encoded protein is CASRTRVGGYTF. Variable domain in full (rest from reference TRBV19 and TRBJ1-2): DGGITQSPKYLFRKEGQNVTLSCEQNLNHDAMYWYRQDPGQGLRLIYYSQIVNDFQKGDIAEGYSVSREKKESFPLTVTSAQKNPTAFYLCASRTRVGGYTFGSGTRLTVV.

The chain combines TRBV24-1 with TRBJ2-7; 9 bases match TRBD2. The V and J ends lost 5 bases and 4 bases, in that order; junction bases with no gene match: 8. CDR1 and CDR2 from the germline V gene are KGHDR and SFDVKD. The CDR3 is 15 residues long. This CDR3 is CATSAGLAGRYEQYF. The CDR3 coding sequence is TGTGCCACCAGTGCCGGGCTAGCGGGACGTTACGAGCAGTACTTC.

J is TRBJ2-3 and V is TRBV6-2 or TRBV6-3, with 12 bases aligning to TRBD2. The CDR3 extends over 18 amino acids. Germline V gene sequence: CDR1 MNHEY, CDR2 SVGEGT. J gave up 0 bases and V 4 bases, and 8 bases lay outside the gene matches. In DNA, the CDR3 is TGTGCCAGCAGTTTGCTCGAGGGGACTAGCGGGAGCACAGATACGCAGTATTTT. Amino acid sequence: CASSLLEGTSGSTDTQYF.

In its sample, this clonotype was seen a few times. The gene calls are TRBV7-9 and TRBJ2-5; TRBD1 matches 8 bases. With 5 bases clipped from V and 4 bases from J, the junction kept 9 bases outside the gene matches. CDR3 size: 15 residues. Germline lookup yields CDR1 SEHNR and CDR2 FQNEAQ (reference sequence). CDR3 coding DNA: TGTGCCAGCAGCATGGGGCAGACAGGGGCAGAGACCCAGTACTTC. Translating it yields CASSMGQTGAETQYF.

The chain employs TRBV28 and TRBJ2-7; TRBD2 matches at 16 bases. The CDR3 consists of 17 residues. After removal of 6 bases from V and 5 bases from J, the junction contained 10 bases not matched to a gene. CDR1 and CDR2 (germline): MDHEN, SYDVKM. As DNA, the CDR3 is TGTGCCAGCAGGGGACTAGCGGGAGGGCCCGGGGGCCACGAGCAGTACTTC. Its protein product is CASRGLAGGPGGHEQYF.

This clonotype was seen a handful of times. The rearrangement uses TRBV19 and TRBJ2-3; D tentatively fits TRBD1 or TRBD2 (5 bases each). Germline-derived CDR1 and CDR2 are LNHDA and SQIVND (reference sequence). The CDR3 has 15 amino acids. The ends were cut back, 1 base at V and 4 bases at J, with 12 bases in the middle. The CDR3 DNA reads TGTGCCAGTAGTATAGTATTGGGACGACCAGATACGCAGTATTTT. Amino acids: CASSIVLGRPDTQYF.

CDR3 sequence (DNA): TGTGCCAGCAGCAGCTCCGGAGATACGCAGTATTTT. Translating gives CASSSSGDTQYF. The rearrangement joins TRBV7-2 to TRBJ2-3, with D unresolved. V lost 5 bases and J 5 bases, leaving 8 bases between the germline ends. CDR3 length: 12 amino acids. Germline V CDR1 and CDR2: SGHTA, FQGNSA.

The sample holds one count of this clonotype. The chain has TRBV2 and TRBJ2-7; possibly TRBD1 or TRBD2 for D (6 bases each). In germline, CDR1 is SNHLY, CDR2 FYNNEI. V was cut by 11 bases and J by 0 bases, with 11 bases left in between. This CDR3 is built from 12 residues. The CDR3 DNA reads TGTGCCGGAGGGACACTCTCCTACGAGCAGTACTTC. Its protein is CAGGTLSYEQYF.

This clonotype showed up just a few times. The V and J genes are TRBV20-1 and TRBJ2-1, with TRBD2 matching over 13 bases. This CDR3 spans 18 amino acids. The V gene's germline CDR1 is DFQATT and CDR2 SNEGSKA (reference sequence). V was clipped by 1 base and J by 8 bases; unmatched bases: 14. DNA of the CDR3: TGCAGTGCTAGAGGTGGACTAGCGGGAGTCAGGGCTAGGGATGAGCAGTTCTTC. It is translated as CSARGGLAGVRARDEQFF.

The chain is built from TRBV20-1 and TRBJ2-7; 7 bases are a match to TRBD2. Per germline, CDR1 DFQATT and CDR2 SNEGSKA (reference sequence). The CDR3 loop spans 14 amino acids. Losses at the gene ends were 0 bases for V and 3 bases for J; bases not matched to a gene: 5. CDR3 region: CSARDRGRRYEQYF. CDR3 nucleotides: TGCAGTGCTAGAGATCGCGGGAGACGCTACGAGCAGTACTTC.

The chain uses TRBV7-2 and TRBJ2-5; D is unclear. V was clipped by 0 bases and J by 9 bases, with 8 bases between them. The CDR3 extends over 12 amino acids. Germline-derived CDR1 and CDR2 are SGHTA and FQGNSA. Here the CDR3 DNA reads TGTGCCAGCAGCTTAGCAGTTGGGGCCCAGTACTTC. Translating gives CASSLAVGAQYF.

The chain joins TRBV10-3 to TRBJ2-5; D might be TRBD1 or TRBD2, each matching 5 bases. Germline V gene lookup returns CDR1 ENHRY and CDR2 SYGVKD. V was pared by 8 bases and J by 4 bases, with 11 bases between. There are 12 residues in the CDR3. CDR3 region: CAIGRDGETQYF. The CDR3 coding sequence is TGTGCCATCGGCAGGGACGGAGAGACCCAGTACTTC.

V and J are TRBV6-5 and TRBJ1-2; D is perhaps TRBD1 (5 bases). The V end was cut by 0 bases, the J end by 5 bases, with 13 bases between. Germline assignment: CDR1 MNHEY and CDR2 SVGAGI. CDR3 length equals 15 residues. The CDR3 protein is CASSYSSQGAYGYTF. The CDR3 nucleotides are TGTGCCAGCAGTTACTCGAGCCAGGGAGCTTATGGCTACACCTTC.

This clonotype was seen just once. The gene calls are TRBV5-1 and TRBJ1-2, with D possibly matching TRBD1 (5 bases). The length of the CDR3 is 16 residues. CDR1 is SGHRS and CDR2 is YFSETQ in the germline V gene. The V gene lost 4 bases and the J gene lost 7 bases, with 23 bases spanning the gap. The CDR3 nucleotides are TGCGCCAGCAGCCAGGGATCGGCTCTCTCTATTACTGGCTACACCTTC. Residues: CASSQGSALSITGYTF.

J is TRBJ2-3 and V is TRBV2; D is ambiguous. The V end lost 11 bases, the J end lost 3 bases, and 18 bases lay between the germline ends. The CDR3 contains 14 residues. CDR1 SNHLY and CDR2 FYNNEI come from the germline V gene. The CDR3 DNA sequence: TGTGCCTGTCAGAGTGTGTGGAGAACAGATACGCAGTATTTT. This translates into CACQSVWRTDTQYF.

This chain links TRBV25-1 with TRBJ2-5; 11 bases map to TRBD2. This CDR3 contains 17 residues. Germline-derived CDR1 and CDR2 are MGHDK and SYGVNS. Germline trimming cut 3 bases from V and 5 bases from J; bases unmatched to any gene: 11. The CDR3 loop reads CASSDRQTSGSEETQYF. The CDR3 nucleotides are TGTGCCAGCAGTGATCGACAAACTAGCGGGAGTGAGGAGACCCAGTACTTC.

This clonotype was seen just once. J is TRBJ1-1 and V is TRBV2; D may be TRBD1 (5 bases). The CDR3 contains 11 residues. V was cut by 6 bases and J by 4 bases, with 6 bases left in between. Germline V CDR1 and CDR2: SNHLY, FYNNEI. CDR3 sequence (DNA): TGTGCCAGCAGCGGGGGCACTGAAGCTTTCTTT. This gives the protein CASSGGTEAFF. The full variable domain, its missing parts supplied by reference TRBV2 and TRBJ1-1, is EPEVTQTPSHQVTQMGQEVILRCVPISNHLYFYWYRQILGQKVEFLVSFYNNEISEKSEIFDDQFSVERPDGSNFTLKIRSTKLEDSAMYFCASSGGTEAFFGQGTRLTVV.

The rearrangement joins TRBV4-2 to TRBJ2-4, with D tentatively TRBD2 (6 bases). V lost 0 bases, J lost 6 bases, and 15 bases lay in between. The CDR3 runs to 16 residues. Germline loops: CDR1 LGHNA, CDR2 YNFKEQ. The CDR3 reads CASSQEPLARGNIQYF. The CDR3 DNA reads TGTGCCAGCAGCCAAGAGCCCCTAGCGAGGGGAAACATTCAGTACTTC.

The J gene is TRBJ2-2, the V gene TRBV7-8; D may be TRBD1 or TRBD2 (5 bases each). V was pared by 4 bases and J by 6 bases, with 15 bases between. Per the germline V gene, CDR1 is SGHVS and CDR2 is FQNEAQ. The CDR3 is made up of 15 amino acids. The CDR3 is CASSSVALGAGELFF. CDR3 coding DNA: TGTGCCAGCAGCTCCGTGGCTTTGGGGGCCGGGGAGCTGTTTTTT.

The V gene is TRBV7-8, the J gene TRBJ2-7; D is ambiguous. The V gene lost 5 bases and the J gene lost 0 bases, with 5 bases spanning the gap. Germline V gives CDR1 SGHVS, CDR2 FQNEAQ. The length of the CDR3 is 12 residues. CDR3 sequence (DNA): TGTGCCAGCAGCCCGTTCTCCTACGAGCAGTACTTC. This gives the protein CASSPFSYEQYF.